Below, 5 T cell receptor beta chains from the same sample are listed, as sequenced in a study of blood T cell repertoires in COVID-19. Clones were sequenced by immunoSEQ multiplex PCR, and TCRdb holds only the in-frame ones, with some missing. There are over 150,000 clones in the sample; just under 85% occur only once, and about 8.1% lies in the top ten. The sequenced material came from peripheral blood. The origin of the receptors is a woman older than 75 with COVID-19, enrolled during active disease.

The chain's CDR3 is CASSQRRGGRSDTQYF. The CDR3 bases are TGTGCCAGCAGCCAGAGGCGGGGGGGCAGGTCAGATACGCAGTATTTT. The chain is built from TRBV3-1 (or the pseudogene TRBV3-2) and TRBJ2-3; 9 bases map to TRBD2. The CDR3 has 16 residues. CDR1 is LGHDT and CDR2 is YNNKEL in the germline V gene (reference sequence). J gave up 4 bases and V 3 bases, and 8 bases lay outside the gene matches.

This chain's CDR3 is CASSSNRNTEAFF. The CDR3 nucleotides are TGTGCCAGCAGTTCGAACAGGAACACTGAAGCTTTCTTT. V and J are TRBV6-5 and TRBJ1-1; D call uncertain. With 4 bases removed from V and 1 base from J, the gap between germline ends came to 7 bases. This CDR3 comprises 13 residues. Germline CDR1 and CDR2: MNHEY and SVGAGI.

The CDR3 is CAKTGRAGETQYF. As DNA, the CDR3 is TGTGCCAAAACCGGGAGGGCAGGAGAGACCCAGTACTTC. The rearrangement joins TRBV7-2 to TRBJ2-5, with 8 bases matching TRBD2. Trimming cost V 10 bases and J 4 bases; bases outside gene matches: 8. This CDR3 has 13 amino acids. Germline CDR1 SGHTA, CDR2 FQGNSA.

This chain links TRBV27 with TRBJ2-7, with D perhaps matching TRBD2 (6 bases). The germline CDR1 and CDR2 sequences are MNHEY and SMNVEV (reference sequence). The CDR3 length is 15 residues. V was shortened by 2 bases and J by 1 base, with 12 bases between the two germline ends. The CDR3 bases are TGTGCCAGCAGTTTAGCGGGACGACCGTCCTACGAGCAGTACTTC. Its translation: CASSLAGRPSYEQYF.

The gene calls are TRBV5-6 and TRBJ1-1; 10 positions agree with TRBD1. Germline V gene sequence: CDR1 SGHDT, CDR2 YYEEEE. The CDR3 runs to 19 residues. J lost 0 bases, V lost 1 base, and 12 bases had no gene match. The CDR3 DNA reads as TGTGCCAGCAGCTTGTATTTCCGTCTGACAGGGGGCATGAACACTGAAGCTTTCTTT. It is translated as CASSLYFRLTGGMNTEAFF. Variable domain in full (rest from reference TRBV5-6 and TRBJ1-1): DAGVTQSPTHLIKTRGQQVTLRCSPKSGHDTVSWYQQALGQGPQFIFQYYEEEERQRGNFPDRFSGHQFPNYSSELNVNALLLGDSALYLCASSLYFRLTGGMNTEAFFGQGTRLTVV.